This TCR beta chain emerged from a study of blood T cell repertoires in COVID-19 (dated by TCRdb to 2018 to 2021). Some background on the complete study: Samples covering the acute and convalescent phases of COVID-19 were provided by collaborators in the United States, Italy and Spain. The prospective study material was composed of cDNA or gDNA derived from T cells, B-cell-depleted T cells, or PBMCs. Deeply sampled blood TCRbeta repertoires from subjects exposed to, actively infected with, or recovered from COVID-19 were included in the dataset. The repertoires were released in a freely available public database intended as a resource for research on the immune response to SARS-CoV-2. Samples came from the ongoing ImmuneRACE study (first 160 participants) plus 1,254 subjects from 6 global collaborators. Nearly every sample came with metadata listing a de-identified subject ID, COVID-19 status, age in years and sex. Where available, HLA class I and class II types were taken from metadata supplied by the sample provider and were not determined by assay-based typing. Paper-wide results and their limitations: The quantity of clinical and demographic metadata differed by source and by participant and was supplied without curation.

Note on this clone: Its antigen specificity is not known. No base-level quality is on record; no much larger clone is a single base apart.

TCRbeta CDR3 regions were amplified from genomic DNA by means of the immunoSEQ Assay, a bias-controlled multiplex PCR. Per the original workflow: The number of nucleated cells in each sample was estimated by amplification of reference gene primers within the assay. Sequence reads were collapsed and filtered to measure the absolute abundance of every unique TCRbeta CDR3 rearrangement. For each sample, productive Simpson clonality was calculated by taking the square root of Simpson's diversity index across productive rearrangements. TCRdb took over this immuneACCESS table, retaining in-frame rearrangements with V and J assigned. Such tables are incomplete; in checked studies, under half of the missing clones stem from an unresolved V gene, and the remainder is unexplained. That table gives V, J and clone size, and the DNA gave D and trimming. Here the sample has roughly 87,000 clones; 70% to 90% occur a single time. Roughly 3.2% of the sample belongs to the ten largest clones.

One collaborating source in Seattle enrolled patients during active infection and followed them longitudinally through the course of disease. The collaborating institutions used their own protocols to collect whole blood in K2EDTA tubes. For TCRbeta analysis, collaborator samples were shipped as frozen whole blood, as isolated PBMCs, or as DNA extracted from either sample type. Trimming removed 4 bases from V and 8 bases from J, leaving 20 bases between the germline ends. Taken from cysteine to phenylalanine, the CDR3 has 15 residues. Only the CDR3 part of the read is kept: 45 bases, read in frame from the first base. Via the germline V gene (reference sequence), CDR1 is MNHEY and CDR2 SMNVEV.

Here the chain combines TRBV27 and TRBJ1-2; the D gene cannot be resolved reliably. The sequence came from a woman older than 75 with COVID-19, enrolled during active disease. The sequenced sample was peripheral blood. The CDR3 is CASSSSRPSSMGYTF. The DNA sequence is TGTGCCAGCAGTTCCTCGCGGCCGTCCTCTATGGGCTACACCTTC.